Presented here are 25 T cell receptor beta chains from one specimen sequenced in a study of identical twins. TCRdb reanalysed the 5' RACE reads using MiXCR and keeps one entry per CDR3 protein. The sample lists about 690,000 distinct CDR3 sequences; less than 25% were seen once. These sequences were also reported in another study, on T cells expressing NK-cell markers.

Sequencing was carried out using PBMCs. These receptors were taken from a woman aged 18-29 years in good health.

The V call is TRBV24-1, the J call TRBJ2-3; D unresolved. Trimming cost V 2 bases and J 4 bases, with 12 bases left between them. CDR1 is KGHDR and CDR2 is SFDVKD in the germline V gene. CDR3 length: 15 amino acids. CDR3 nucleotide sequence: TGTGCCACCAGTGATTCGGCCAGGAGACCAGATACGCAGTATTTT. Encoded protein: CATSDSARRPDTQYF.

This clonotype was counted only a few times. Here the CDR3 reads CATSGLLTYNEQFF. CDR3 bases: TGTGCCACTAGTGGACTTCTCACCTACAATGAGCAGTTCTTC. The rearrangement links TRBV15 to TRBJ2-1; D is perhaps TRBD2 (5 bases). Per the germline V gene, CDR1 is LNHNV and CDR2 is YYDKDF (reference sequence). Trimming took 9 bases from V and 2 from J, leaving 14 bases between them. This CDR3 has 14 residues.

A few counts support this clonotype. DNA of the CDR3: TGTGCCAGCAGGTTCAGCGGTAACACTGAAGCTTTCTTT. Protein: CASRFSGNTEAFF. This sequence joins TRBV6-1 and TRBJ1-1; the D is unclear. Germline CDR1 reads MNHNS; CDR2 reads SASEGT. The CDR3 contains 13 residues. Trimming removed 6 bases at V and 2 bases at J, with 10 bases between.

This clonotype has just a few counts. This chain uses TRBV5-1 with TRBJ2-2; tentatively, D is TRBD1 (5 bases). Germline V gene data show CDR1 as SGHRS and CDR2 as YFSETQ. The V and J ends lost 0 bases and 1 base respectively, with 10 bases between them. This CDR3 is 16 amino acids long. In DNA, the CDR3 is TGCGCCAGCAGCTTGGAGTTCCAGGGGAACACCGGGGAGCTGTTTTTT. It encodes CASSLEFQGNTGELFF.

J is TRBJ2-7 and V is TRBV12-3 or TRBV12-4, with 8 bases fitting TRBD2. V lost 6 bases and J lost 12; bases outside the gene matches: 13. The length of the CDR3 is 13 residues. CDR3 bases: TGTGCCAGCAGAGGGGGTAGCGGGACCGCACGGTACTTC. It codes for CASRGGSGTARYF.

This clonotype showed up just a few times. The rearrangement links TRBV5-1 to TRBJ2-1; tentative D call: TRBD2 (7 bases). The V gene lost 7 bases and the J gene lost 6 bases, with 17 bases spanning the gap. Germline CDR1 reads SGHRS; CDR2 reads YFSETQ. CDR3 size: 14 residues. CDR3 amino acids: CASARRGRGNEQFF. DNA of the CDR3: TGCGCCAGCGCTAGAAGGGGGAGGGGCAATGAGCAGTTCTTC.

By share, this clonotype counts as medium-sized. The V call is TRBV20-1, the J call TRBJ2-3; 8 bases fit TRBD2. V gave up 2 bases and J gave up 3 bases; unmatched junction bases: 1. Per germline, CDR1 DFQATT and CDR2 SNEGSKA (reference sequence). The CDR3 runs 13 residues. CDR3: CSARLAGTDTQYF. The CDR3 DNA reads TGCAGTGCTAGATTAGCGGGAACAGATACGCAGTATTTT.

The genes are TRBV4-3 and TRBJ2-2; D unresolved. The V and J ends lost 0 bases and 0 bases respectively, with 8 bases between them. The CDR3 is 16 amino acids. CDR1 and CDR2 from the germline V gene are LGHNA and YSLEER. The CDR3 spells CASSQDPDPNTGELFF. The CDR3 DNA follows: TGCGCCAGCAGCCAAGATCCGGACCCGAACACCGGGGAGCTGTTTTTT.

This clonotype was detected only a few times. V and J are TRBV2 and TRBJ2-5, with 12 bases lining up with TRBD2. Losses at the gene ends were 3 bases for V and 2 bases for J; bases not matched to a gene: 4. The CDR3 is 16 residues long. Germline CDR1 and CDR2: SNHLY and FYNNEI. CDR3 protein: CASSDLAGGRQETQYF. Here the CDR3 DNA reads TGTGCCAGCAGTGATCTAGCGGGGGGGAGGCAAGAGACCCAGTACTTC.

This chain joins TRBV12-3 or TRBV12-4 and TRBJ2-3; D unresolved. V dropped 3 bases and J dropped 1 base, with 8 bases sitting between them. The CDR3 runs to 14 residues. CDR3 nucleotides: TGTGCCAGCAGTTTTATGACGGGCACAGATACGCAGTATTTT. Translating gives CASSFMTGTDTQYF.

The rearrangement links TRBV12-3 or TRBV12-4 to TRBJ2-7, with 9 bases aligning to TRBD2. CDR3 length: 15 amino acids. After removal of 5 bases from V and 3 bases from J, the junction contained 8 bases not matched to a gene. The CDR3 DNA sequence: TGTGCCAGCAGTCCCTCCTCTAGCGGGGTCTACGAGCAGTACTTC. Protein: CASSPSSSGVYEQYF.

This clonotype was detected a few times. J is TRBJ2-1 and V is TRBV20-1; 8 positions match TRBD2. Germline values: CDR1 DFQATT, CDR2 SNEGSKA (reference sequence). The CDR3 covers 16 residues. The junction had 11 bases not matched to a gene; V was cut back by 2 bases and J by 5 bases. This CDR3 is CSARPSGLVRDNEQFF. The CDR3 DNA is TGCAGTGCTAGACCATCGGGACTAGTAAGGGACAATGAGCAGTTCTTC.

DNA for the CDR3: TGCAGTGCTACTTCTACCGGGAGCTATGAGCAGTTCTTC. As protein: CSATSTGSYEQFF. V usage is TRBV20-1 and J usage is TRBJ2-1; TRBD2 might be the D (6 bases). Germline CDR1 is DFQATT and CDR2 is SNEGSKA (reference sequence). CDR3 size: 13 residues. V gave up 4 bases and J gave up 8 bases, with 15 bases separating them.

This clonotype appeared many times. V and J are TRBV12-3 or TRBV12-4 and TRBJ2-2; no definite D call. This CDR3 is 12 amino acids long. Trimming took 5 bases from V and 3 from J, leaving 4 bases between them. The CDR3 here is CASSRYTGELFF. The CDR3 nucleotides read TGTGCCAGCAGTCGTTACACCGGGGAGCTGTTTTTT.

This clonotype was counted at least ten times. V and J are TRBV5-6 and TRBJ1-2, with D possibly TRBD1 on 5 matching bases. The length of the CDR3 is 11 residues. CDR1 is SGHDT and CDR2 is YYEEEE in the germline V gene. The germline V and J ends were trimmed by 4 bases and 8 bases, with 9 bases remaining between them. The DNA of the CDR3 is TGTGCCAGCAGCCGGGACTTGGGCTACACCTTC. Encoded protein: CASSRDLGYTF.

The V and J genes are TRBV5-1 and TRBJ2-7; tentative D call: TRBD1 (6 bases). Looked up from germline, CDR1 is SGHRS and CDR2 is YFSETQ. The V end lost 2 bases, the J end lost 2 bases, and 11 bases lay between the germline ends. This CDR3 comprises 14 residues. CDR3 region: CASSFTGQTYEQYF. CDR3 DNA sequence: TGCGCCAGCAGCTTCACAGGGCAAACCTACGAGCAGTACTTC.

This clonotype was counted between two and nine times. The chain recombines TRBV10-3 with TRBJ1-2; 10 nucleotides agree with TRBD1. The J segment lost 3 bases and the V segment lost 6 bases, leaving 4 bases of the junction unmatched. There are 14 residues in the CDR3. From germline, CDR1 is ENHRY and CDR2 SYGVKD. Here the CDR3 DNA reads TGTGCCATCAGAACCGGGACAGGGGACTATGGCTACACCTTC. Translation: CAIRTGTGDYGYTF.

The chain has TRBV20-1 and TRBJ1-6, with TRBD1 identical over 9 bases. Germline V CDR1 and CDR2: DFQATT, SNEGSKA (reference sequence). V trimming: 4 bases; J trimming: 9 bases; junction bases outside the gene matches: 10. The CDR3 extends over 15 amino acids. The CDR3 protein is CSATAGTGMSSPLHF. The CDR3, as DNA: TGCAGTGCTACCGCAGGGACAGGGATGAGTTCACCCCTCCACTTT.

The chain has TRBV27 and TRBJ2-7, with 7 nucleotides matching TRBD1. The CDR3 length is 13 residues. V shed 8 bases and J 2 bases; nucleotides not matched to a gene: 6. Looked up from germline, CDR1 is MNHEY and CDR2 is SMNVEV (reference sequence). The CDR3 sequence: CASHGQGAYEQYF. Here the CDR3 DNA reads TGTGCCAGCCACGGGCAGGGGGCCTACGAGCAGTACTTC.

This clonotype was counted only a few times. The V call is TRBV4-3, the J call TRBJ2-7; a weak D match, TRBD1 (5 bases). V was pared by 1 base and J by 7 bases, with 11 bases between. Germline V CDR1 and CDR2: LGHNA, YSLEER. The CDR3 has 13 residues. The CDR3 bases are TGCGCCAGCAGCCAAGGAACCAGGGATGAGCAGTACTTC. Encoded protein: CASSQGTRDEQYF.

This clonotype occurred a few times. The gene calls are TRBV29-1 and TRBJ1-2, with D perhaps TRBD1 (5 bases). Germline-derived CDR1 and CDR2 are SQVTM and ANQGSEA. Trimming cost V 5 bases and J 8 bases, with 18 bases left between them. CDR3 length equals 13 residues. The DNA of the CDR3 is TGCAGCGTTCAGGATCCAGGGACTTTAGGCTACACCTTC. It encodes CSVQDPGTLGYTF.

Only a few counts were recorded for this clonotype. The V call is TRBV5-1, the J call TRBJ2-3, with TRBD2 as a possible D gene (7 bases). V was clipped by 4 bases and J by 1 base, with 10 bases between them. Germline V gives CDR1 SGHRS, CDR2 YFSETQ. The CDR3 is made up of 14 amino acids. Here the CDR3 reads CASSGGAGTDTQYF. The CDR3 nucleotides read TGCGCCAGCAGCGGGGGGGCCGGCACAGATACGCAGTATTTT.

The chain uses TRBV13 and TRBJ2-5; 7 bases fit TRBD2. V was pared by 5 bases and J by 1 base, with 7 bases of the junction left unmatched. CDR3 size: 15 residues. CDR1 is PRHDT and CDR2 is FYEKMQ in the germline V gene (reference sequence). This chain's CDR3 is CASSTAGTTQETQYF. The CDR3 region has the DNA TGTGCCAGCAGCACCGCCGGGACTACCCAAGAGACCCAGTACTTC.

This rearrangement joins TRBV5-6 to TRBJ2-3; 7 bases fit TRBD2. This CDR3 has 17 residues. The V gene's germline CDR1 is SGHDT and CDR2 YYEEEE. V was pared by 4 bases and J by 0 bases, with 11 bases of the junction left unmatched. The CDR3 coding sequence is TGTGCCAGCAGCACGACACCGGGACTAAGAAGCACAGATACGCAGTATTTT. Residues: CASSTTPGLRSTDTQYF.

The rearrangement links TRBV20-1 to TRBJ2-1; 11 nucleotides line up with TRBD2. Trimming took 5 bases from V and 6 from J; bases not matched to a gene: 3. The CDR3 spans 13 residues. Germline V gene sequence: CDR1 DFQATT, CDR2 SNEGSKA (reference sequence). The CDR3, as DNA: TGCAGTGCTGGGACTAGCGGACCCAATGAGCAGTTCTTC. Its translation: CSAGTSGPNEQFF.